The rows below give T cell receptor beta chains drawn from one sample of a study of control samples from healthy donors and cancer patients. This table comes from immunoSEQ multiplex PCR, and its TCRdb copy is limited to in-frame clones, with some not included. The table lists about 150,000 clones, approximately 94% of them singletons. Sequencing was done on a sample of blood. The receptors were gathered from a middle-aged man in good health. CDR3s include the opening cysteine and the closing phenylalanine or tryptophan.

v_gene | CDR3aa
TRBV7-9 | CASSLGVMGDQPQHF
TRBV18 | CASSPLGMGSGGYEQYF
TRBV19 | CASTAGQRNEKLFF
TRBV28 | CANSWDFNSPLHF
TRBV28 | CASSGGEGLAASYNEQFF
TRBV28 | CASSLSGTLYNSPLHF
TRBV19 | CASSPTGTNKNIQYF
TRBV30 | CAWSPLHGTGELFF
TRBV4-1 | CASSQEARRTDTQYF
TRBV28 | CASSLVGENTEAFF
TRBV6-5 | CATRQIGNSPLHF
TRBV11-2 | CASSFGDTYEQYF
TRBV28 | CASSFLGSYEQYF
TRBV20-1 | CSASNRWGAMETQYF
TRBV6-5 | CASRSGPGSNQPQHF
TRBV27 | CASRRGSGSYEQYF
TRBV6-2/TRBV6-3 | CASSAYRGAGNSPLHF
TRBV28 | CASSGAGQANQPQHF
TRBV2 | CASRTGTGDEKLFF
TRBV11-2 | CASSLVTGVGNEQFF
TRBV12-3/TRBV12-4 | CASSLTDIYGYTF
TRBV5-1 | CASSPAGGYTEAFF
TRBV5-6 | CASSLTTGRYNSPLHF
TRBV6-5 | CASTRDTRGNTIYF
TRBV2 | CASRAGGIYGYTF
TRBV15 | CATSRGPSRDSPLHF
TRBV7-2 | CASSSGGTRGNTIYF
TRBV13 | CASSLGRGEQYF
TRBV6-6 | CASSSPTGTGSYEQYF
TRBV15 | CATGTGDNEKLFF
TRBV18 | CASSMGQGYGHEQYF
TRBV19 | CASSITLVGTEAFF
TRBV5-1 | CASSLAVSTDTQYF
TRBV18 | CASSPQSDNSPLHF
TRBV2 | CASNRDRATDTQYF
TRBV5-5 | CASSLGAGTYNEQFF
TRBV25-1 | CASRSAYEQYF
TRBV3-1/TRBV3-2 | CASSQLRQGRTEAFF
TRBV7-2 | CASSWTGPSNTEAFF
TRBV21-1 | CASSKPQGAGNQPQHF
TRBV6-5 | CASRAHYEQYF
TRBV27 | CASSLSTAGSYEQYF
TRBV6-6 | CAAGLGYAEAFF
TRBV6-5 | CASSSGTAPAWYGYTF
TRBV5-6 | CASSSGQVSYNEQFF
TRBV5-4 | CASSGKQGRPSTDTQYF
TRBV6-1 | CASSDPGTVGTEAFF
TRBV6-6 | CASSLMLGQGDGEKLFF
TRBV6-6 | CASRNTGGAGYEQYF
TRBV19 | CASSIDRGASTEAFF